What follows are 11 T cell receptor beta chains derived from one specimen sequenced in a study of cytomegalovirus exposure and HLA in healthy donors. The primer mix had 60 Vbeta and 13 Jbeta primers. The method was immunoSEQ multiplex PCR; TCRdb's version includes in-frame clones alone and lacks a portion of them. The sample carries tens of thousands of clones, around 70% recorded once. The sequenced sample consisted of PBMCs. The receptors were sampled from a woman aged 60-75 years in good health and CMV-seropositive.

This clone was recorded a few times. The V and J genes are TRBV5-4 and TRBJ2-1; TRBD1 aligns across 11 bases. The CDR3 is made up of 16 amino acids. Unmatched junction bases numbered 9, after V lost 4 bases and J lost 6 bases. Germline V CDR1 and CDR2: SGHNT, YYREEE (reference sequence). This CDR3 is CASSPIRDRGVNEQFF. The CDR3 region has the DNA TGTGCCAGCAGCCCGATCCGGGACAGGGGGGTCAATGAGCAGTTCTTC.

V usage is TRBV4-1 and J usage is TRBJ2-7, with 10 bases that match TRBD2. V lost 5 bases to trimming and J lost 2 bases; unmatched junction nucleotides: 21. Germline V lookup: CDR1 MGHRA, CDR2 YSYEKL. CDR3 length: 20 residues. The CDR3 spells CASSWEMPSASGGLAYEQYF. As DNA, the CDR3 is TGCGCCAGCAGCTGGGAAATGCCGTCGGCTAGCGGGGGACTAGCCTACGAGCAGTACTTC.

This clone showed up just a few times. DNA for the CDR3: TGTGCCAGCAGTGTCCGAGGGTGGCCCTACAATGAGCAGTTCTTC. It yields the protein CASSVRGWPYNEQFF. The rearrangement links TRBV2 to TRBJ2-1, with D possibly TRBD2 on 5 matching bases. With 4 bases removed from V and 2 bases from J, the gap between germline ends came to 12 bases. Germline CDR1 and CDR2: SNHLY and FYNNEI. This CDR3 contains 15 residues.

The V and J genes are TRBV19 and TRBJ1-5; 7 bases are shared with TRBD1. The CDR3 extends over 15 amino acids. From germline, CDR1 is LNHDA and CDR2 SQIVND (reference sequence). The V segment lost 4 bases and the J segment 1 base; nucleotides outside the gene matches: 4. The CDR3 sequence is CASSTRQGSNQPQHF. CDR3 in DNA: TGTGCCAGTAGTACCCGACAGGGAAGCAATCAGCCCCAGCATTTT.

This rearrangement joins TRBV4-3 to TRBJ2-5, with 12 bases fitting TRBD2. In germline, CDR1 is LGHNA, CDR2 YSLEER. V gave up 0 bases and J gave up 1 base; unmatched junction bases: 3. This CDR3 comprises 17 residues. Written as DNA, the CDR3 is TGCGCCAGCAGCCAAGATCTAGCGGGGGGGACCCAAGAGACCCAGTACTTC. It translates to CASSQDLAGGTQETQYF.

As for this clone: The junction and the germline gene differ at one end; a read error may be behind it. This sequence joins TRBV7-9 and TRBJ2-1, with 12 nucleotides matching TRBD2. CDR1 and CDR2 from the germline V gene are SEHNR and FQNEAQ (reference sequence). This CDR3 region has 17 residues. The CDR3 region is CSSSSQRLAGAYNEQFF. As DNA, the CDR3 is TGTTCCAGCAGCTCTCAACGACTAGCGGGGGCCTACAATGAGCAGTTCTTC.

This clone was counted a few times. The rearrangement uses TRBV12-5 and TRBJ2-7, with D uncertain. The CDR3 runs 15 residues. Trimming stripped 1 base from V and 4 bases from J, with 14 bases between. CDR1 LGHNT and CDR2 FRNRAP come from the germline V gene. CDR3 nucleotides: TGTGCTAGTGGTTTGGGCCCCGGAGTCGGATACGAGCAGTACTTC. It encodes CASGLGPGVGYEQYF. The full variable domain, its missing parts supplied by reference TRBV12-5 and TRBJ2-7, is DARVTQTPRHKVTEMGQEVTMRCQPILGHNTVFWYRQTMMQGLELLAYFRNRAPLDDSGMPKDRFSAEMPDATLATLKIQPSEPRDSAVYFCASGLGPGVGYEQYFGPGTRLTVT.

The rearrangement links TRBV4-2 to TRBJ1-3, with 8 bases that match TRBD1. CDR3 length equals 15 residues. In germline, CDR1 is LGHNA, CDR2 YNFKEQ. The J segment lost 8 bases and the V segment lost 0 bases, leaving 6 bases of the junction unmatched. Here the CDR3 DNA reads TGTGCCAGCAGCCAAGACAGGGGGCGCGGTGACACCATATATTTT. This encodes CASSQDRGRGDTIYF.

This clone was observed a handful of times. J is TRBJ2-7 and V is TRBV5-4; 11 bases match TRBD2. The CDR3 has 13 residues. Germline V gene lookup returns CDR1 SGHNT and CDR2 YYREEE (reference sequence). Trimming removed 5 bases from V and 5 bases from J; junction bases left unmatched: 3. The CDR3 DNA reads TGTGCCAGCAGACCGGGACTAGCGGACGAGCAGTACTTC. Translated: CASRPGLADEQYF.

In its sample, this clone was seen once. This chain uses TRBV10-3 with TRBJ1-1; 10 nucleotides line up with TRBD1. The trim removed 6 bases at V and 5 bases at J, leaving 9 bases unmatched. Germline CDR1 reads ENHRY; CDR2 reads SYGVKD. The CDR3 covers 15 residues. The CDR3 DNA follows: TGTGCCATCAGGGCGAACGACAGGGGGCTGACTGAAGCTTTCTTT. It is translated as CAIRANDRGLTEAFF.

The count of this clone is one. V gene TRBV4-3 combines with J gene TRBJ1-5; possible D gene TRBD1, 5 bases. This CDR3 has 13 amino acids. CDR1 is LGHNA and CDR2 is YSLEER in the germline V gene. With 6 bases removed from V and 5 bases from J, the gap between germline ends came to 11 bases. The CDR3 nucleotides read TGCGCCAGCAGTCAACAGGCTCATCAGCCCCAGCATTTT. This gives the protein CASSQQAHQPQHF.